This T cell receptor beta chain derives from a study of shared clonotypes between healthy human individuals. Study overall: Each donor contributed plates that comprised three CD4 naive, three CD4 memory, two CD8 naive and one CD8 memory. Whole-study results and caveats: A generally larger estimated richness was seen in naive subsets than in memory subsets.

Original data processing: Owing to the provision of junction-only sequences devoid of quality scores by immunoSEQ, filtering differed. This table comes from immunoSEQ multiplex PCR, and its TCRdb copy is limited to in-frame clones, with some not included. V, J and clone size are those of that table, while D and trimming were read from the DNA. The table records over 700,000 clones, roughly two thirds of them present only once. The V end lost 0 bases, the J end lost 10 bases, and 13 bases lay between the germline ends. The CDR3 runs 14 residues. Germline values: CDR1 SGHRS, CDR2 YFSETQ. From CD4+ cells came CD45RA+ naive and CD45RA-negative memory subsets. In the case of this clone: Its antigen is not known.

This chain connects TRBV5-1 to TRBJ1-4; TRBD1 is a possible D gene (5 bases). Source material: memory CD4+ T cells sorted from blood. This sample's subset: CD45RA-negative fraction. The TCR was taken from a woman under 40 in good health. The CDR3 region is CASSLDTVGGKLFF. Written as DNA, the CDR3 is TGCGCCAGCAGCTTGGACACGGTTGGGGGAAAACTGTTTTTT.